These T cell receptor beta chains were read from a single sample in a study of blood T cells in healthy people across ages. TCRdb itself ran the 5' RACE reads through MiXCR, one entry per CDR3 protein. Of 1.5 million to 2 million distinct CDR3 sequences listed, 30% to 35% are singletons. The sequenced sample consisted of blood. The receptor source for this set is a woman in her 30s in good health. The CDR3 runs from the conserved cysteine through the conserved F or W. The D gene is left open where the match is weak. Size tells how often a clone was seen (once, few, many) or the class of an expanded clone, and some rows leave it out.

V	length	D	J	size	CDR3	DNA
TRBV18	16	-	TRBJ2-7	-	CASSPAGGRVSYEQYF	TGTGCCAGCTCACCTGCCGGAGGACGGGTCTCCTACGAGCAGTACTTC
TRBV9	17	TRBD2	TRBJ2-3	few	CASSVGYPGGNTDTQYF	TGTGCCAGCAGCGTAGGGTACCCGGGGGGTAACACAGATACGCAGTATTTT
TRBV27	17	TRBD2	TRBJ2-5	-	CASSFGTSGRALETQYF	TGTGCCAGCAGTTTTGGGACTAGCGGGAGGGCCCTGGAGACCCAGTACTTC
TRBV20-1	15	-	TRBJ1-2	-	CSARDASSLYYGYTF	TGCAGTGCTAGAGATGCCAGCTCCCTTTACTATGGCTACACCTTC
TRBV7-2	14	-	TRBJ2-7	few	CASSLRRVPYEQYF	TGTGCCAGCAGCTTACGCAGGGTTCCCTACGAGCAGTACTTC
TRBV10-1	13	TRBD2	TRBJ2-3	-	CASREGLAATQYF	TGCGCTAGCAGGGAAGGGCTAGCGGCTACGCAGTATTTT
TRBV20-1	11	-	TRBJ2-7	many	CSAQGAGEQYF	TGCAGTGCCCAAGGGGCAGGAGAGCAGTACTTC
TRBV4-2	18	TRBD2	TRBJ2-7	many	CASSQGTSGSLLTYEQYF	TGTGCCAGCAGCCAAGGGACTAGCGGGAGTCTCCTTACCTACGAGCAGTACTTC
TRBV20-1	14	-	TRBJ1-1	-	CSARSKGLNTEAFF	TGCAGTGCTAGGTCTAAGGGGTTGAACACTGAAGCTTTCTTT
TRBV7-9	14	-	TRBJ2-7	-	CASSSLNQGNEQYF	TGTGCCAGCAGCTCGTTAAATCAGGGTAACGAGCAGTACTTC
TRBV4-1	13	-	TRBJ2-1	-	CASSQVNDGEQFF	TGCGCCAGCAGCCAAGTGAACGACGGCGAGCAGTTCTTC
TRBV4-2	16	-	TRBJ2-7	-	CASSQDVGGATYEQYF	TGTGCCAGCAGCCAAGACGTGGGCGGGGCCACCTACGAGCAGTACTTC
TRBV7-9	12	-	TRBJ2-7	few	CASSLVSNEQYF	TGTGCCAGCAGCTTAGTTAGTAACGAGCAGTACTTC
TRBV20-1	15	TRBD2	TRBJ2-5	-	CSASDSGGARETQYF	TGCAGTGCTAGCGATAGCGGGGGGGCCAGGGAGACCCAGTACTTC
TRBV5-1	18	TRBD2	TRBJ2-3	many	CASSPGLAGGPGTDTQYF	TGCGCCAGCAGCCCGGGACTAGCGGGGGGGCCGGGCACAGATACGCAGTATTTT
TRBV11-2	16	-	TRBJ2-7	-	CASSSFTAGNSYEQYF	TGTGCCAGCAGCTCCTTCACCGCGGGAAACTCCTACGAGCAGTACTTC
TRBV28	18	TRBD2	TRBJ2-3	few	CASSLEGSAGLGTDTQYF	TGTGCCAGCAGTTTAGAGGGGTCGGCGGGACTAGGCACAGATACGCAGTATTTT
TRBV28	15	-	TRBJ2-1	few	CASWGGGAFYNEQFF	TGTGCCAGCTGGGGAGGGGGGGCTTTCTACAATGAGCAGTTCTTC
TRBV12-3/TRBV12-4	15	-	TRBJ2-1	few	CATLDGTYSYNEQFF	TGTGCCACCCTTGACGGGACGTACTCCTACAATGAGCAGTTCTTC
TRBV20-1	14	-	TRBJ2-7	-	CSARAAGRADEQYF	TGCAGTGCTAGAGCGGCGGGTCGAGCGGACGAGCAGTACTTC
TRBV5-4	15	-	TRBJ2-6	-	CASSLQQTGANVLTF	TGTGCCAGCAGCTTGCAACAAACGGGGGCCAACGTCCTGACTTTC
TRBV20-1	14	TRBD1	TRBJ2-7	few	CSASHPGQIYEQYF	TGCAGTGCCTCCCATCCGGGACAGATCTACGAGCAGTACTTC
TRBV12-3/TRBV12-4	16	-	TRBJ2-3	many	CASSLALVARTDTQYF	TGTGCCAGCAGCCTCGCGTTGGTGGCCCGCACAGATACGCAGTATTTT
TRBV20-1	14	-	TRBJ1-2	-	CSARVGTSSGGYTF	TGCAGTGCTAGAGTCGGGACATCCTCGGGCGGCTACACCTTC
TRBV12-3/TRBV12-4	14	-	TRBJ1-6	-	CASSLDGTRSPLHF	TGTGCCAGCAGTTTAGACGGGACACGGTCACCCCTCCACTTT
TRBV10-3	15	-	TRBJ2-1	few	CAISGTGGLSSEQFF	TGTGCCATCAGTGGAACCGGGGGGCTTAGTAGTGAGCAGTTCTTC
TRBV5-1	16	TRBD1	TRBJ2-7	-	CASSSLSGQGAYEQYF	TGCGCCAGCAGTTCGCTTTCGGGACAGGGGGCCTACGAGCAGTACTTC
TRBV4-1	15	-	TRBJ2-7	few	CASSQEGWGSYEQYF	TGCGCCAGCAGCCAAGAGGGTTGGGGTTCCTACGAGCAGTACTTC
TRBV18	14	-	TRBJ1-2	-	CASSPPDTLEGYTF	TGTGCCAGCTCACCACCGGACACCTTGGAAGGCTACACCTTC
TRBV18	14	-	TRBJ2-7	-	CASSTGTQVYEQYF	TGTGCCAGCAGTACCGGGACCCAAGTCTACGAGCAGTACTTC
TRBV27	15	TRBD1	TRBJ1-2	-	CASSLRGTVHYGYTF	TGTGCCAGCAGTTTAAGAGGGACAGTTCACTATGGCTACACCTTC
TRBV4-2	14	-	TRBJ2-3	-	CASSQENSADTQYF	TGTGCCAGCAGCCAAGAAAATTCCGCAGATACGCAGTATTTT
TRBV11-3	14	-	TRBJ2-5	few	CASSLSQHQETQYF	TGTGCCAGCAGCTTGTCTCAGCACCAAGAGACCCAGTACTTC
TRBV6-2/TRBV6-3	18	TRBD2	TRBJ2-7	-	CASTTFKTSGGNSHEQYF	TGTGCCAGCACCACCTTCAAGACTAGCGGGGGAAACAGCCACGAGCAGTACTTC
TRBV29-1	17	TRBD2	TRBJ2-5	few	CSVEAPLAGGPQETQYF	TGCAGCGTTGAAGCCCCACTAGCGGGGGGGCCTCAAGAGACCCAGTACTTC
TRBV28	16	TRBD2	TRBJ2-5	-	CASSFQTSGRQETQYF	TGTGCCAGCAGTTTCCAGACTAGCGGGAGGCAAGAGACCCAGTACTTC
TRBV7-8	15	-	TRBJ1-2	-	CASSSSIGFDYGYTF	TGTGCCAGCAGCTCTTCAATCGGGTTCGACTATGGCTACACCTTC
TRBV12-3/TRBV12-4	14	-	TRBJ2-1	many	CASSLGTANNEQFF	TGTGCCAGCAGTTTAGGGACAGCCAACAATGAGCAGTTCTTC
TRBV2	17	TRBD2	TRBJ2-5	few	CASSVGSGSGSRETQYF	TGTGCCAGCAGTGTTGGTAGCGGGAGTGGGTCTCGGGAGACCCAGTACTTC
TRBV20-1	18	-	TRBJ2-6	few	CSARVSGAPRSGANVLTF	TGCAGTGCTAGAGTTTCGGGGGCGCCTCGCTCTGGGGCCAACGTCCTGACTTTC
TRBV4-1	14	TRBD2	TRBJ2-5	-	CASSQPTSRETQYF	TGCGCCAGCAGCCAACCGACTAGCCGAGAGACCCAGTACTTC
TRBV6-1	12	-	TRBJ1-5	-	CASSVKNQPQHF	TGTGCCAGCAGCGTCAAGAATCAGCCCCAGCATTTT
TRBV10-3	15	TRBD2	TRBJ2-3	-	CAISLSSGGPDTRYF	TGTGCCATCAGCTTATCTAGCGGGGGGCCAGATACGCGGTATTTT
TRBV10-3	14	-	TRBJ1-2	-	CAIRADKGGYGYTF	TGTGCCATCAGGGCCGATAAAGGTGGCTATGGCTACACCTTC
TRBV21-1	14	-	TRBJ1-5	few	CASSNGYSNQPQHF	TGTGCCAGCAGCAATGGATATAGCAATCAGCCCCAGCATTTT
TRBV28	14	TRBD2	TRBJ2-1	-	CASELAGEGNEQFF	TGTGCCAGCGAACTAGCGGGAGAGGGGAATGAGCAGTTCTTC
TRBV6-5	15	TRBD2	TRBJ2-3	-	CASSGRGGREDTQYF	TGTGCCAGCAGCGGTCGCGGGGGGCGCGAAGATACGCAGTATTTT
TRBV7-3	15	TRBD1	TRBJ1-2	-	CASSPGQGSRYGYTF	TGTGCCAGCAGCCCCGGACAGGGGTCCCGGTATGGCTACACCTTC
TRBV28	14	TRBD1	TRBJ1-2	-	CASSLYDRGPGYTF	TGTGCCAGCAGTTTATACGACAGGGGGCCTGGCTACACCTTC
TRBV10-3	11	-	TRBJ2-3	many	CAISVLDTQYF	TGTGCCATCAGCGTATTGGATACGCAGTATTTT
TRBV18	14	-	TRBJ2-1	-	CASSPRTSRNEQFF	TGTGCCAGCTCACCCAGGACTTCTCGGAATGAGCAGTTCTTC
TRBV28	15	TRBD1	TRBJ1-2	-	CASSSLGQGSYGYTF	TGTGCCAGCAGTTCCCTCGGACAGGGTTCCTATGGCTACACCTTC
TRBV20-1	15	-	TRBJ2-4	-	CSARPYRTGAGEQYF	TGCAGTGCTAGACCTTATAGGACGGGTGCAGGGGAGCAGTACTTC
TRBV6-2/TRBV6-3	12	TRBD2	TRBJ2-5	many	CASGGGQETQYF	TGTGCCTCCGGCGGGGGCCAAGAGACCCAGTACTTC
TRBV7-2	18	TRBD2	TRBJ2-7	-	CASAPGWLAGEMPYEQYF	TGTGCCAGCGCCCCTGGTTGGCTAGCGGGGGAAATGCCCTACGAGCAGTACTTC
TRBV28	18	-	TRBJ2-4	-	CASSRPTRGKGAKNIQYF	TGTGCCAGCAGTCGTCCGACTCGGGGTAAGGGAGCCAAAAACATTCAGTACTTC
TRBV9	17	TRBD2	TRBJ2-7	-	CASSASGGPFVGREQYF	TGTGCCAGCAGCGCTAGCGGGGGCCCTTTCGTGGGGAGGGAGCAGTACTTC
TRBV27	15	TRBD1	TRBJ1-4	-	CASSLYRGLDEKLFF	TGTGCCAGCAGTTTATACAGGGGGCTGGATGAAAAACTGTTTTTT